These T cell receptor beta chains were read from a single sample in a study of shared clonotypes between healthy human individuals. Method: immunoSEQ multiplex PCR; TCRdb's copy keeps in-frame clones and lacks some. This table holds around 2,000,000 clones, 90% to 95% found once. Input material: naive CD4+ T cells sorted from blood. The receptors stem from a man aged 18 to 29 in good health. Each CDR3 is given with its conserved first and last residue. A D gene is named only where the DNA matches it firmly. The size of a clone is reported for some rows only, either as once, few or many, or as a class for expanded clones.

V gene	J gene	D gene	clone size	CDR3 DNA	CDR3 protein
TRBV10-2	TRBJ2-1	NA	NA	TGCGCCAGCAGTGACCCCGGGGGGCTGGATAGGAATGAGCAGTTCTTC	CASSDPGGLDRNEQFF
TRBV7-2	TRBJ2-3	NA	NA	TGTGCCAGCAGCCCAGGGGGGCGGTCGGATACGCAGTATTTT	CASSPGGRSDTQYF
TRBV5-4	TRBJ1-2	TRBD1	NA	TGTGCCAGCAGCCGGGACAGGGCGGCGGGCTACACCTTC	CASSRDRAAGYTF
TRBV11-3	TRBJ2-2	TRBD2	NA	TGTGCCAGCAGCCGACGATCTGTAGCGGGAGGAGTAAACACCGGGGAGCTGTTTTTT	CASSRRSVAGGVNTGELFF
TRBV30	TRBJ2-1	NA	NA	TGTGCCTGGCTCCGGGGCGGGGTCAATGAGCAGTTCTTC	CAWLRGGVNEQFF
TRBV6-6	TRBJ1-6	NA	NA	TGTGCCAGCAGTTACACGGGGGGGACCTATAATTCACCCCTCCACTTT	CASSYTGGTYNSPLHF
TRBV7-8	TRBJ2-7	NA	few	TGTGCCAGCTCCCTCGCTAGCTCTAGCTCCTACGAGCAGTACTTC	CASSLASSSSYEQYF
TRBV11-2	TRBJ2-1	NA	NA	TGTGCCAGCAGCTCGTACCCAGTGCGCGATGAGCAGTTCTTC	CASSSYPVRDEQFF
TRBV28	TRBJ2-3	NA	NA	TGTGCCAGCAGTTTCGGGGCAGGGAGCACAGATACGCAGTATTTT	CASSFGAGSTDTQYF
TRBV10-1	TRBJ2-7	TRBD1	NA	TGCGCCAGCAGTTCTAACAGGGGGCCAGCCTACGAGCAGTACTTC	CASSSNRGPAYEQYF
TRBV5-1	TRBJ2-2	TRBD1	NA	TGCGCCAGCAGCCCGTGGACAGGGCGCGGCGGGGAGCTGTTTTTT	CASSPWTGRGGELFF
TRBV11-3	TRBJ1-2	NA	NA	TGTGCCAGCAGCTTAGGGGCAGGGGATGGCTACACCTTC	CASSLGAGDGYTF
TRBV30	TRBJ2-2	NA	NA	TGTGCCTGGAGTCCCGACCGGGGCGGGGAGCTGTTTTTT	CAWSPDRGGELFF
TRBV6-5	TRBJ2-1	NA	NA	TGTGCCAGCAGTTACAGGGTCCAGGGTATCTATGAGCAGTTCTTC	CASSYRVQGIYEQFF
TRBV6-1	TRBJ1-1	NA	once	TGTGCCGGGGCAGGGCGGAACACTGAAGCTTTCTTT	CAGAGRNTEAFF
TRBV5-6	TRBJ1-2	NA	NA	TGTGCCAGCAGTTATCAGGCGGGTGGCTACACCTTC	CASSYQAGGYTF
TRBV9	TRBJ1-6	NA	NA	TGTGCCAGCAGCGTAGAGGGGCTCCGGAGTTCACCCCTCCACTTT	CASSVEGLRSSPLHF
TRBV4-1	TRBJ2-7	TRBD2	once	TGCGCCAGCAGCCAAGATTGGCTAGCGGGGCGATACGAGCAGTACTTC	CASSQDWLAGRYEQYF
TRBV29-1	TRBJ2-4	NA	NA	TGCAGCGCGCTGGGGAGGCTAGCCAAAAACATTCAGTACTTC	CSALGRLAKNIQYF
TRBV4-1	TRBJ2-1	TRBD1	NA	TGCGCCAGCAGCCCGGCCGGCAGGGGGCTGGATGAGCAGTTCTTC	CASSPAGRGLDEQFF
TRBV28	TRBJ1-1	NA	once	TGTGCCAGCAGTTTATGGGCCCTAAGGGAAAGGAACACTGAAGCTTTCTTT	CASSLWALRERNTEAFF
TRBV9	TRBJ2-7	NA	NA	TGTGCCAGCAGCGTGGAGGCCACCAGCTCCTACGAGCAGTACTTC	CASSVEATSSYEQYF
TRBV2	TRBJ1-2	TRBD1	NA	TGTGCCAGCAGTGAATTGGACAGGGTGAATGGCTACACCTTC	CASSELDRVNGYTF
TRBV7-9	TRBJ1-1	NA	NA	TGTGCCAGCAGCAAAGAGGCAACAGTTACTGAAGCTTTCTTT	CASSKEATVTEAFF
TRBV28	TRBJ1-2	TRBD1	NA	TGTGCCTCGAACAGGGGAGTTAACTATGGCTACACCTTC	CASNRGVNYGYTF
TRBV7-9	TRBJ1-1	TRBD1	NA	TGTGCCAGCAGCAACAGGGGAGCGGAGAGCGATGAAGCTTTCTTT	CASSNRGAESDEAFF
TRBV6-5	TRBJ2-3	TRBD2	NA	TGTGCCACTCGGACTAGCGGCACAGATACGCAGTATTTT	CATRTSGTDTQYF
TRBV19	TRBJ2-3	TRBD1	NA	TGTGCCAGTAGTGTCCCGGGACAGGGGGAATCTAGCACAGATACGCAGTATTTT	CASSVPGQGESSTDTQYF
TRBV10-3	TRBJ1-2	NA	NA	TGTGCCATCAGTGGACCCAGGCGCGGCTACACCTTC	CAISGPRRGYTF
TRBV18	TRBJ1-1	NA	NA	TGTGCCAGCTCACCACCGGGAGGGAACACTGAAGCTTTCTTT	CASSPPGGNTEAFF
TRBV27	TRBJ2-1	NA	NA	TGTGCCAGCAGTCCTAAACTTAACTGGTACAATGAGCAGTTCTTC	CASSPKLNWYNEQFF
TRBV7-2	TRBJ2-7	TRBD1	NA	TGTGCCAGCAGCTTAGGAAGGGACAGGGACGAGCAGTACTTC	CASSLGRDRDEQYF
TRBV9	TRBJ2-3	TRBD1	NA	TGTGCCAGCAGCTCTCGTCGGGACAGGGAGACCGATACGCAGTATTTT	CASSSRRDRETDTQYF
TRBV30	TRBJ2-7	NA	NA	TGTGCCGTTGGATTCCCCATCGGCCATTACGAGCAGTACTTC	CAVGFPIGHYEQYF
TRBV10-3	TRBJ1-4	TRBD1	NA	TGTGCCATCAGTCGGGACAGGGGGCTCGAAAAACTGTTTTTT	CAISRDRGLEKLFF
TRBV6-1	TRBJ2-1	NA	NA	TGTGCCAGCACGCAAGCCCTACATTACAATGAGCAGTTCTTC	CASTQALHYNEQFF
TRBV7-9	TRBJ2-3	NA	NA	TGTGCCAGCAGTCGCGGGCCCTCGGGGGCAGATACGCAGTATTTT	CASSRGPSGADTQYF
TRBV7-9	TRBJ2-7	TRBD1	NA	TGTGCCAGCAGCAGTGGGACAGTCTACGAGCAGTACTTC	CASSSGTVYEQYF
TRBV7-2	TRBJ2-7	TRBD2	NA	TGTGCCAGCAGCTTATGGTTAGCGGGAGGCTCCTTCTACGAGCAGTACTTC	CASSLWLAGGSFYEQYF
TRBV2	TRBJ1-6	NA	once	TGTGCCAGCAGTTCCCAGGGACATAATTCACCCCTCCACTTT	CASSSQGHNSPLHF
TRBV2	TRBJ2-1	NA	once	TGTGCCAGCAGTGAAGGTCAGATCTCCTACAATGAGCAGTTCTTC	CASSEGQISYNEQFF
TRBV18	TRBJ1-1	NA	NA	TGTGCCAGCTCACCTATAGACAGCACGAACACTGAAGCTTTCTTT	CASSPIDSTNTEAFF
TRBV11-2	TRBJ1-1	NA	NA	TGTGCCAGCAGCTTAGCGGCCGGGAGTCGGACTGAAGCTTTCTTT	CASSLAAGSRTEAFF
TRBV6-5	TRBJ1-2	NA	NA	TGTGCCAGTAGGTCCGGCGGCGGCTACACCTTC	CASRSGGGYTF
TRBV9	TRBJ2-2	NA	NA	TGTGCCAGCAGCGTAGGTGGTCGGAAGGGCGGGGAGCTGTTTTTT	CASSVGGRKGGELFF
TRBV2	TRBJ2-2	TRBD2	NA	TGTGCCAGCAGACCGACTAGCGGGAACACCGGGGAGCTGTTTTTT	CASRPTSGNTGELFF
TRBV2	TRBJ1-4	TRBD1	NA	TGTGCCAGCAGAGCAGAGACAGGGACTAATGAAAAACTGTTTTTT	CASRAETGTNEKLFF
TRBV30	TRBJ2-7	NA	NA	TGTGCCTGGAGCGGCGAGAGGTTTATGTACGAGCAGTACTTC	CAWSGERFMYEQYF
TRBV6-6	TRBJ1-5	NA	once	TGTGCCAGCAGTCCCTGGGAGGGGAGCAATCAGCCCCAGCATTTT	CASSPWEGSNQPQHF
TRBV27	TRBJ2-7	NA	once	TGTGCCAGCAGTTTACAATATGGGACGGCCGCCTACGAGCAGTACTTC	CASSLQYGTAAYEQYF
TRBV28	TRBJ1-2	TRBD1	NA	TGTGCCACCTCAAACCCACAGGGGGCCGATGGCTACACCTTC	CATSNPQGADGYTF
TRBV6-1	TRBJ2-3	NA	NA	TGTGCCAGCACCAGACTAGTCGGAGATACGCAGTATTTT	CASTRLVGDTQYF
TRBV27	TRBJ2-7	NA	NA	TGTGCCAGCAGTTCGAAACCCCCCCTTACAGGGACCCTCTACGAGCAGTACTTC	CASSSKPPLTGTLYEQYF
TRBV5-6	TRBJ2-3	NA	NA	TGTGCCAGCAGCTTGTCGCGGATTAAGGCAGATACGCAGTATTTT	CASSLSRIKADTQYF
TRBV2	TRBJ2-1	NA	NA	TGTGCCAGCATTTGGCGGGGCGCCGGCCAGAATGAGCAGTTCTTC	CASIWRGAGQNEQFF
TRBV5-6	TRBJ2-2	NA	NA	TGTGCCAGCAGCCGTACGGGGAGCCGAGTCACCGGGGAGCTGTTTTTT	CASSRTGSRVTGELFF
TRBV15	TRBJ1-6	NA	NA	TGTGCCACCAGCAGAGATTCGGCCAGCGTCTCATCTAATTCACCCCTCCACTTT	CATSRDSASVSSNSPLHF
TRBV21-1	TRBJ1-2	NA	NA	TGTGCCGGTAAGGGGGAAAAAGGGTATGGCTACACCTTC	CAGKGEKGYGYTF
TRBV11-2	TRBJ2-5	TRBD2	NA	TGTGCCAGCAGCCTAGGACTAGCGAGTGAGACCCAGTACTTC	CASSLGLASETQYF
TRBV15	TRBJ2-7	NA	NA	TGTGCCACCAGCAGAGGAGGTTTCACGGACCATTCCTACGAGCAGTACTTC	CATSRGGFTDHSYEQYF